What follows are 3 T cell receptor beta chains derived from one specimen sequenced in a study of cytomegalovirus exposure and HLA in healthy donors (dated by TCRdb to about 2017). The library was obtained by the immunoSEQ multiplex PCR assay. A mixture of 60 forward primers for TCR Vbeta segments and 13 reverse primers for TCR Jbeta segments was used in the multiplex PCR. Sourced from immuneACCESS, this table was stored by TCRdb with only in-frame sequences that have V and J called. A share of the clones is absent; for the studies checked, an unresolved V gene accounts for under half, and the remainder has no known explanation. The sample profile shows 150,000 or so clones; 80% of them were found once. 1% of the sample lies in the top ten. What was sequenced was PBMCs. Every receptor here comes from a woman aged 50 to 60 in good health and CMV-seropositive.

J is TRBJ2-5 and V is TRBV18; no clear D. Per the germline V gene, CDR1 is KGHSH and CDR2 is LQKENI. The CDR3 covers 12 residues. With 3 bases removed from V and 1 base from J, the gap between germline ends came to 3 bases. Written as DNA, the CDR3 is TGTGCCAGCTCACCGGCCCAAGAGACCCAGTACTTC. It encodes CASSPAQETQYF.

The V and J genes are TRBV5-8 and TRBJ2-1, with TRBD2 as a possible D gene (5 bases). The CDR3 consists of 14 residues. The V gene's germline CDR1 is SGHTS and CDR2 YDEGEE. Between the trimmed V and J ends, which lost 2 bases and 8 bases, there was a span of 14 bases. CDR3 sequence: CASSLEGPAHEQFF. The CDR3, as DNA: TGTGCCAGCAGCTTAGAGGGCCCAGCGCATGAGCAGTTCTTC. The whole variable domain, remainder taken from reference TRBV5-8 and TRBJ2-1, is EAGVTQSPTHLIKTRGQQATLRCSPISGHTSVYWYQQALGLGLQFLLWYDEGEERNRGNFPPRFSGRQFPNYSSELNVNALELEDSALYLCASSLEGPAHEQFFGPGTRLTVL.

In its sample, this clone was seen once. The V and J genes are TRBV11-3 and TRBJ2-7, with 7 bases that match TRBD2. The CDR3 has 14 amino acids. Germline lookup yields CDR1 SGHNT and CDR2 YENEEA. V lost 5 bases to trimming and J lost 6 bases; unmatched junction nucleotides: 10. The CDR3 loop is CASSGDSTGGEQYF. DNA of the CDR3: TGTGCCAGCAGCGGGGACTCAACGGGAGGCGAGCAGTACTTC.